These 5 T cell receptor beta chains were sequenced from one sample in a study of blood T cell repertoires in COVID-19. Profiled with immunoSEQ multiplex PCR; TCRdb holds only in-frame clones, not every one. The table shows fewer than 400,000 clones, with roughly 89% occurring only once. The specimen sequenced was PBMCs or T cells enriched from blood (not recorded which). These receptors came from a woman aged 25 to 45 who had recovered from COVID-19.

This chain links TRBV4-1 with TRBJ1-6, with a possible D match to TRBD1 (5 bases). This CDR3 spans 14 amino acids. From germline, CDR1 is MGHRA and CDR2 YSYEKL. Trimming cost V 3 bases and J 6 bases, with 9 bases left between them. CDR3: CASSHPTVNSPLHF. The DNA of the CDR3 is TGCGCCAGCAGCCATCCGACAGTTAATTCACCCCTCCACTTT.

The gene calls are TRBV9 and TRBJ2-2; possibly TRBD2 for D (6 bases). The ends were cut back, 1 base at V and 4 bases at J, with 8 bases in the middle. This CDR3 contains 14 residues. Per germline, CDR1 SGDLS and CDR2 YYNGEE. The CDR3, as DNA: TGTGCCAGCAGCGTACGGGAGCCCACCGGGGAGCTGTTTTTT. Translated: CASSVREPTGELFF.

As DNA, the CDR3 is TGTGCCAGCAACACAGGGTCGGAGGAAAAACTGTTTTTT. Translated: CASNTGSEEKLFF. The V and J genes are TRBV13 and TRBJ1-4, with D maybe TRBD1 (6 bases). The CDR3 consists of 13 residues. Per the germline V gene, CDR1 is PRHDT and CDR2 is FYEKMQ (reference sequence). V lost 7 bases, J lost 8 bases, and 14 bases lay in between.

The sample holds one count of this clone. The genes are TRBV9 and TRBJ1-6; 8 bases line up with TRBD1. This CDR3 spans 16 amino acids. Germline CDR1 SGDLS, CDR2 YYNGEE. J lost 3 bases, V lost 0 bases, and 2 bases had no gene match. The chain's CDR3 is CASSVGGTGYNSPLHF. CDR3 nucleotide sequence: TGTGCCAGCAGCGTAGGGGGGACAGGCTATAATTCACCCCTCCACTTT.

This sequence joins TRBV27 and TRBJ1-3; D call uncertain. V was clipped by 5 bases and J by 0 bases, with 8 bases between them. Germline lookup yields CDR1 MNHEY and CDR2 SMNVEV (reference sequence). This CDR3 contains 14 residues. The chain's CDR3 is CASSPTSSGNTIYF. Written as DNA, the CDR3 is TGTGCCAGCAGTCCTACTAGCTCTGGAAACACCATATATTTT.